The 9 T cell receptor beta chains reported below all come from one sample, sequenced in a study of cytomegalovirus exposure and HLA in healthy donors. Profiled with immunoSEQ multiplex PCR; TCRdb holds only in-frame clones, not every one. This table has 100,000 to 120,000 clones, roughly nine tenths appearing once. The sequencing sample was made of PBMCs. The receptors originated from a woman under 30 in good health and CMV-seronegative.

The DNA of the CDR3 is TGTGCCAGCAGTATAAGACAGGGGGCTGGCGAGCAGTACTTC. Protein: CASSIRQGAGEQYF. The gene calls are TRBV27 and TRBJ2-7; 10 nucleotides align to TRBD1. V dropped 5 bases and J dropped 6; count of bases not matched to a gene: 7. The CDR3 has 14 residues. Per germline, CDR1 MNHEY and CDR2 SMNVEV (reference sequence).

The CDR3 here is CASSTYDSYNEQFF. Written as DNA, the CDR3 is TGTGCCAGTAGCACATATGACTCCTACAATGAGCAGTTCTTC. The rearrangement joins TRBV19 to TRBJ2-1; D gene uncertain. Trimming took 6 bases from V and 0 from J, leaving 9 bases between them. The germline V gene encodes CDR1 LNHDA and CDR2 SQIVND (reference sequence). CDR3 length: 14 amino acids.

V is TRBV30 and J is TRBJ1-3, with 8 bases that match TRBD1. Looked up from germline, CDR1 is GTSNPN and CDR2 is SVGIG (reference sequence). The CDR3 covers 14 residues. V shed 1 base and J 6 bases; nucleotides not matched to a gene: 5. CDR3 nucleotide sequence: TGTGCCTGGAGTGACCTGACAGGGGAAAACACCATATATTTT. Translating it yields CAWSDLTGENTIYF.

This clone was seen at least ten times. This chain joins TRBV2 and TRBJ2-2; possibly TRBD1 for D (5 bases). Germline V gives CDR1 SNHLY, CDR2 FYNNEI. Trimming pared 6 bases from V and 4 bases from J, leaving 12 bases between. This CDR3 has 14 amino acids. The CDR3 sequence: CASRQDTFTGELFF. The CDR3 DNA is TGTGCCAGCAGACAGGACACATTCACCGGGGAGCTGTTTTTT. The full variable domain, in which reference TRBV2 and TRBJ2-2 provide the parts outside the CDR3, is EPEVTQTPSHQVTQMGQEVILRCVPISNHLYFYWYRQILGQKVEFLVSFYNNEISEKSEIFDDQFSVERPDGSNFTLKIRSTKLEDSAMYFCASRQDTFTGELFFGEGSRLTVL.

CDR3 in DNA: TGTGCCAGCAGTCCCAGGGGTTGGGGCTACACCTTC. This sequence encodes CASSPRGWGYTF. J is TRBJ1-2 and V is TRBV27, with D perhaps TRBD1 (6 bases). The CDR3 sequence is 12 residues long. Trimming pared 5 bases from V and 8 bases from J, leaving 12 bases between. Looked up from germline, CDR1 is MNHEY and CDR2 is SMNVEV (reference sequence).

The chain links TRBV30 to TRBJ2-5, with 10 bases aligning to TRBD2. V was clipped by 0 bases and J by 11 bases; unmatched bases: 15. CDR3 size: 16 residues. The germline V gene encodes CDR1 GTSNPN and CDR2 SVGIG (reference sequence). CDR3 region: CAWSVPPFSGGDWQYF. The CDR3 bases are TGTGCCTGGAGTGTTCCACCGTTCAGCGGGGGGGACTGGCAGTACTTC.

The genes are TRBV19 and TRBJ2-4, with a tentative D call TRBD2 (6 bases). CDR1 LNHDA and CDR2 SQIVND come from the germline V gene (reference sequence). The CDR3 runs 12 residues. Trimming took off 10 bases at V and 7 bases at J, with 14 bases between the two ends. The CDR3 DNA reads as TGTGCCATCAAAGGGGACTTGAACATTCAGTACTTC. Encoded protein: CAIKGDLNIQYF.

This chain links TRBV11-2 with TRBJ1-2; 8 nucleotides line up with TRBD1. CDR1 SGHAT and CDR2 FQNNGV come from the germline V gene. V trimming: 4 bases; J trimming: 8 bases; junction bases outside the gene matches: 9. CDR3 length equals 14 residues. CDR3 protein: CASSSMTGVGGYTF. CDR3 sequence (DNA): TGTGCCAGCAGCTCAATGACAGGGGTAGGCGGCTACACCTTC.

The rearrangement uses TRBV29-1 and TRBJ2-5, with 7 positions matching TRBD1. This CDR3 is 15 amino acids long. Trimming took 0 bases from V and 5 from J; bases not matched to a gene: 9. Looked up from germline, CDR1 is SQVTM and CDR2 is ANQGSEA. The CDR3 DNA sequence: TGCAGCGTTGAAGATCGGTACAGGGGAACGGAGACCCAGTACTTC. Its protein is CSVEDRYRGTETQYF. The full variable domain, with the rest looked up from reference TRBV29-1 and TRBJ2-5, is SAVISQKPSRDICQRGTSLTIQCQVDSQVTMMFWYRQQPGQSLTLIATANQGSEATYESGFVIDKFPISRPNLTFSTLTVSNMSPEDSSIYLCSVEDRYRGTETQYFGPGTRLLVL.